This record looks at one TCR beta chain sequence and its context. Its antigen is unidentified. Vbeta (60) and Jbeta (13) primers were used in the PCR. TCRdb keeps only in-frame clones here, not all; method: immunoSEQ multiplex PCR. The table lists about 79,000 clones. The CDR3 extends over 14 amino acids. Trimming cost V 8 bases and J 3 bases, with 16 bases left between them. Germline V gene lookup returns CDR1 SGHTA and CDR2 FQGNSA. The data belong to a study of cytomegalovirus exposure and HLA in healthy donors. Whole-study results and caveats: The classifier reportedly diagnosed cytomegalovirus status with high specificity and sensitivity. Reported findings show TCR beta sequences accurately forecast HLA-A and HLA-B alleles in most subjects. A missense DCLRE1C variant was associated with V- and J-gene trimming of TCR beta chains in a later analysis, and an independent cohort replicated the association.

V is TRBV7-2 and J is TRBJ1-2; D gene ambiguous. The sequence was collected from a man aged 30 to 39 in good health and CMV-seronegative. Material: PBMCs. The CDR3 sequence: CASRLGMGYYGYTF. The CDR3 DNA sequence: TGTGCCAGCCGGCTCGGGATGGGGTACTATGGCTACACCTTC.